This T cell receptor beta chain was profiled in a study of T cell repertoires in cytomegalovirus infection (dated by TCRdb to between 2017 and 2020). A note on the overall study: The peptide stimulations were aimed at well-studied HLA-B-restricted epitopes as well as recently identified HLA-C-restricted CMV epitopes, whose presentation resists viral immunomodulation. Donor HLA type was relevant to the analysis, because carriage of CMV infection together with the matching HLA type was indicated by public TCR beta signatures.

Data came from an Illumina HiSeq 1500. Clones were called with MiXCR by TCRdb after fastp trimmed the public reads at Q25, and only in-frame beta chains were retained. Duplicate CDR3 protein sequences are folded into a single record with the most common DNA and genes. Counted in this sample were about 830,000 distinct CDR3 sequences; roughly 33% of them appeared once. Roughly 12% of the sample is in the top ten clones. Remarks on this clonotype: Its antigen is unknown. Per-nucleotide qualities are absent, and no much larger clonotype sits a single base away.

The investigation overall reported the following: In the ex vivo response, HLA-C-restricted CMV-specific TCR beta clonotypes were dominant, and in two of eight donors the single most frequent clonotype came from this HLA-C-restricted group. In both this cohort and an independent cohort of 352 donors, the cumulative frequency of public TCR beta family members distinguished carriers of CMV infection plus the relevant HLA type.

What this sample's treatment or condition label stands for: in vitro stimulation with specific CMV peptide epitopes to enrich CMV-specific T cells. The sequencing used cultured CD8+ T cells from PBMCs, collected from culture after CMV antigen stimulation. The source is a human donor in good health (CMV status not recorded). Some clones in this sample may be carry-over from other donors' samples.

The DNA is as follows: TGTGCCAGCAGCCACGGGAATTGGGCGGCAACTAATGAAAAACTGTTTTTT. This sequence encodes CASSHGNWAATNEKLFF. This chain joins TRBV27 to TRBJ1-4; a confident D gene designation cannot be given. CDR1 and CDR2 are drawn from the germline V gene (reference sequence): MNHEY, SMNVEV. Including cysteine and phenylalanine, the CDR3 has 17 amino acids. Just the 51-base CDR3 DNA is kept, in frame starting at base 1. V is cut by 6 bases and J by 0 bases, and the space between the germline ends is 17 bases.